This T cell receptor (beta chain) was recorded in a study of T cell repertoires in cytomegalovirus infection. Study observations and caveats: In two of eight donors, the top clonotype was HLA-C-restricted CMV-specific.

This clonotype was found once. The antigen remains undetermined. Between the trimmed V and J ends, which lost 9 bases and 0 bases, there was a span of 21 bases. Germline CDR1 and CDR2: LNHDA and SQIVND (reference sequence). This CDR3 spans 17 amino acids. TCRdb re-called the reads through MiXCR, storing one row per CDR3 protein. The table shows roughly 700,000 distinct CDR3 sequences, with about 33% occurring only once. The genes are TRBV19 and TRBJ2-4, with D perhaps matching TRBD1 (6 bases). Sequencing used cultured PBMCs, obtained from culture after CMV antigen stimulation. The TCR originated in a human donor in good health (CMV status not recorded). Some clones in this sample may be carry-over from other donors' samples. For the CDR3, the DNA is TGTGCCAGGGAGGTGAGGGGGATAGAAATAGCCAAAAACATTCAGTACTTC. It codes for CAREVRGIEIAKNIQYF.